A single sample is the source of the 22 T cell receptor beta chains below, sequenced in a study of spatial heterogeneity in lung cancer. Points from the study as a whole: Intratumoral expanded alpha and beta TCR counts were found to track tumor mutation counts.

MiXCR was run by TCRdb on the 5' RACE reads, yielding one entry per CDR3 protein. The sample has about 20,000 distinct CDR3 sequences, around 5.5% seen once. The antigens these receptors bind are not known. Specified time point: sample taken at primary tumor resection. The specimen was lung tumor tissue, collected at surgery. Every receptor here comes from a female donor with early-stage non-small cell lung cancer.

This clonotype has at least ten counts. This beta chain represents an off-target read in a library built for alpha chains; its size is of limited meaning. The gene calls are TRBV5-1 and TRBJ2-1; 7 nucleotides match TRBD2. This CDR3 is 15 amino acids long. V lost 0 bases to trimming and J lost 0 bases; unmatched junction nucleotides: 0. The germline gives CDR1 SGHRS, CDR2 YFSETQ. CDR3 DNA: TGCGCCAGCAGCTTGGGCGGGAGCTCCTACAATGAGCAGTTCTTC. Its translation is CASSLGGSSYNEQFF.

Regarding this clonotype: This beta chain came through as a stray read in a library set up for alpha chains, and its size says little. The chain recombines TRBV30 with TRBJ2-1; no reliable D call. V lost 3 bases and J lost 8, with 11 bases in between. This CDR3 is 12 amino acids long. Germline V gene lookup returns CDR1 GTSNPN and CDR2 SVGIG (reference sequence). CDR3 amino acids: CAWSHGDDEQFF. The CDR3 DNA is TGTGCCTGGAGCCATGGCGACGATGAGCAGTTCTTC.

At least ten counts were recorded for this clonotype. Being off target in a library aimed at alpha chains, this beta chain has a size of little meaning. This chain links TRBV6-1 with TRBJ2-6; unclear D gene. V gave up 8 bases and J gave up 0 bases, with 11 bases separating them. The germline gives CDR1 MNHNS, CDR2 SASEGT. This CDR3 region has 15 residues. The CDR3 bases are TGTGCCAGCCGAACAGACCACTCTGGGGCCAACGTCCTGACTTTC. Its protein product is CASRTDHSGANVLTF.

This clonotype was found a few times. This beta chain turned up in a library designed for alpha chains; as an off-target read, its abundance says little. The rearrangement uses TRBV7-2 and TRBJ2-5, with 11 bases matching TRBD2. The CDR3 spans 15 residues. The trim removed 5 bases at V and 3 bases at J, leaving 5 bases unmatched. Per the germline V gene, CDR1 is SGHTA and CDR2 is FQGNSA. The CDR3 loop is CASSVMGLAEETQYF. In DNA, the CDR3 is TGTGCCAGCAGCGTGATGGGACTAGCGGAAGAGACCCAGTACTTC.

This clonotype was seen at least ten times. This beta chain came through as a stray read in a library set up for alpha chains, and its size says little. This chain connects TRBV7-2 to TRBJ1-5; 9 nucleotides agree with TRBD1. Trimming cost V 1 base and J 2 bases; bases outside gene matches: 0. Germline V gene data show CDR1 as SGHTA and CDR2 as FQGNSA. This CDR3 has 15 amino acids. This CDR3 is CASSLGTGGNQPQHF. The CDR3 DNA follows: TGTGCCAGCAGCTTAGGGACAGGGGGCAATCAGCCCCAGCATTTT.

Of note for this clonotype: This beta chain is a stray read from a library made for alpha chains; its abundance is not meaningful. This chain uses TRBV10-3 with TRBJ1-2, with TRBD1 matching over 8 bases. In germline, CDR1 is ENHRY, CDR2 SYGVKD. The CDR3 runs 15 residues. The V and J ends lost 6 bases and 8 bases, in that order; junction bases with no gene match: 14. CDR3 sequence reads: CAISSLDRARRGYTF. The CDR3 DNA follows: TGTGCCATCAGCTCTTTGGACAGGGCCAGGAGGGGCTACACCTTC.

This clonotype was seen repeatedly, ten times or more. This beta chain turned up in a library designed for alpha chains; as an off-target read, its abundance says little. The rearrangement joins TRBV7-6 to TRBJ2-2; 8 nucleotides line up with TRBD2. The CDR3 has 14 amino acids. Germline-derived CDR1 and CDR2 are SGHVS and FNYEAQ. J was trimmed by 8 bases and V by 4 bases; bases with no gene match: 6. CDR3 residues: CASSSAGVGGELFF. For the CDR3, the DNA is TGTGCCAGCAGCTCAGCGGGAGTGGGTGGGGAGCTGTTTTTT.

This clonotype was seen only a few times. This beta chain is a stray read from a library made for alpha chains; its abundance is not meaningful. This chain joins TRBV5-6 and TRBJ2-3; unclear D gene. The V end was cut by 0 bases, the J end by 2 bases, with 13 bases between. Germline V lookup: CDR1 SGHDT, CDR2 YYEEEE. The CDR3 has 16 residues. In DNA form, the CDR3 reads TGTGCCAGCAGCTTGGGGGTTAGCAGACTCACAGATACGCAGTATTTT. This gives the protein CASSLGVSRLTDTQYF. Supplemented by reference TRBV5-6 and TRBJ2-3, the full variable domain reads DAGVTQSPTHLIKTRGQQVTLRCSPKSGHDTVSWYQQALGQGPQFIFQYYEEEERQRGNFPDRFSGHQFPNYSSELNVNALLLGDSALYLCASSLGVSRLTDTQYFGPGTRLTVL.

The sample holds many counts of this clonotype. For a library built for alpha chains, this beta chain is a stray read; little rests on its size. The chain couples TRBV28 to TRBJ2-3, with TRBD2 matching 13 bases. V gave up 5 bases and J gave up 3 bases; unmatched junction bases: 5. Germline V lookup: CDR1 MDHEN, CDR2 SYDVKM. The CDR3 is made up of 16 amino acids. CDR3 coding DNA: TGTGCCAGCAGTCTAACTAGCGGGAGGGTTACAGATACGCAGTATTTT. Translated: CASSLTSGRVTDTQYF. The complete variable domain, with remaining parts taken from reference TRBV28 and TRBJ2-3, reads DVKVTQSSRYLVKRTGEKVFLECVQDMDHENMFWYRQDPGLGLRLIYFSYDVKMKEKGDIPEGYSVSREKKERFSLILESASTNQTSMYLCASSLTSGRVTDTQYFGPGTRLTVL.

This clonotype has ten or more counts. This beta chain lies outside the target of a library built for alpha chains; its clone size means little. V gene TRBV29-1 combines with J gene TRBJ2-5; the D gene is possibly TRBD2 (5 bases). Germline CDR1 is SQVTM and CDR2 is ANQGSEA. The CDR3 contains 12 residues. Trimming took 7 bases from V and 1 from J, leaving 10 bases between them. The CDR3 is CSAGVLQETQYF. DNA for the CDR3: TGCAGCGCCGGGGTGCTCCAAGAGACCCAGTACTTC. Full variable domain (outside the CDR3, taken from reference TRBV29-1 and TRBJ2-5): SAVISQKPSRDICQRGTSLTIQCQVDSQVTMMFWYRQQPGQSLTLIATANQGSEATYESGFVIDKFPISRPNLTFSTLTVSNMSPEDSSIYLCSAGVLQETQYFGPGTRLLVL.

This clonotype is labeled as medium-sized. This beta chain lies outside the target of a library built for alpha chains; its clone size means little. CDR3 sequence: CASSPQTSSYEQYF. DNA for the CDR3: TGTGCCAGCAGCCCACAGACCTCTTCCTACGAGCAGTACTTC. The rearrangement joins TRBV9 to TRBJ2-7; D call uncertain. V was clipped by 4 bases and J by 1 base, with 12 bases between them. The germline V gene has CDR1 SGDLS and CDR2 YYNGEE. The CDR3 consists of 14 residues.

This clonotype was counted at least ten times. This beta chain appears as a stray read in a library generated for alpha chains; its size is not informative. The chain uses TRBV29-1 and TRBJ1-2; possible D gene TRBD1, 5 bases. This CDR3 spans 11 amino acids. Trimming cost V 7 bases and J 8 bases, with 14 bases left between them. Germline V gene lookup returns CDR1 SQVTM and CDR2 ANQGSEA. CDR3 amino acids: CSADRGYGYTF. In DNA form, the CDR3 reads TGCAGCGCCGACAGAGGCTACGGCTACACCTTC.

A few counts support this clonotype. For a library built for alpha chains, this beta chain is a stray read; little rests on its size. The chain uses TRBV5-1 and TRBJ1-2; D remains ambiguous. The V and J ends lost 5 bases and 4 bases respectively, with 12 bases between them. The CDR3 has 13 amino acids. The germline V gene has CDR1 SGHRS and CDR2 YFSETQ. The CDR3 here is CASSKNQLYGYTF. The CDR3 coding sequence is TGCGCCAGCAGTAAGAACCAGCTCTATGGCTACACCTTC.

As for this clonotype: In a library made to pick up alpha chains, this beta chain is a stray read with a size that means little. This chain joins TRBV7-2 and TRBJ2-3, with 11 bases aligning to TRBD2. The CDR3 spans 15 residues. The V and J ends lost 5 bases and 6 bases, in that order; junction bases with no gene match: 7. Germline V lookup: CDR1 SGHTA, CDR2 FQGNSA. The CDR3 DNA reads as TGTGCCAGCAGCACCCGACTAGCGGGACTTGATACGCAGTATTTT. It yields the protein CASSTRLAGLDTQYF. The full variable domain, completed using reference TRBV7-2 and TRBJ2-3, is GAGVSQSPSNKVTEKGKDVELRCDPISGHTALYWYRQSLGQGLEFLIYFQGNSAPDKSGLPSDRFSAERTGGSVSTLTIQRTQQEDSAVYLCASSTRLAGLDTQYFGPGTRLTVL.

This clonotype came up many times. As an off-target read in a library built for alpha chains, this beta chain has a frequency of little significance. The chain couples TRBV4-2 to TRBJ2-1; D is perhaps TRBD1 (6 bases). The CDR3 runs to 16 residues. Germline-derived CDR1 and CDR2 are LGHNA and YNFKEQ. Trimming removed 2 bases from V and 0 bases from J, with 11 bases in between. CDR3 DNA sequence: TGTGCCAGCAGCCAACTAGGGGGAAGCTCCTACAATGAGCAGTTCTTC. Encoded protein: CASSQLGGSSYNEQFF.

In its sample, this clonotype was seen many times. This beta chain appears as a stray read in a library generated for alpha chains; its size is not informative. This chain links TRBV9 with TRBJ1-2; TRBD1 matches 7 bases. Germline CDR1 and CDR2: SGDLS and YYNGEE. V trimming: 10 bases; J trimming: 5 bases; junction bases outside the gene matches: 11. This CDR3 is 13 amino acids long. CDR3 sequence (DNA): TGTGCCTCTCAGGCGGTACAGGGGTATGGCTACACCTTC. Protein product: CASQAVQGYGYTF.

This clonotype was recorded many times. This beta chain is off target for a library built for alpha chains, so its abundance means little. V and J are TRBV4-2 and TRBJ2-3; possible D gene TRBD1, 7 bases. The CDR3 is 17 residues long. Trimming removed 3 bases at V and 7 bases at J, with 23 bases between. Looked up from germline, CDR1 is LGHNA and CDR2 is YNFKEQ. The DNA for the CDR3 is TGTGCCAGCAGCCAGCGGGACGCCAGGGGGAAAGAGAATACGCAGTATTTT. Protein sequence: CASSQRDARGKENTQYF.

This clonotype is medium-sized within its sample. Because the library targeted alpha chains, this beta chain is an off-target read whose size means little. CDR3 nucleotide sequence: TGTGCCAGTAGTACCCCAGGACTAGCGGGAGATGAGCAGTTCTTC. It specifies CASSTPGLAGDEQFF. V is TRBV19 and J is TRBJ2-1, with 13 bases that match TRBD2. The germline V gene has CDR1 LNHDA and CDR2 SQIVND (reference sequence). The CDR3 has 15 amino acids. The trim removed 4 bases at V and 8 bases at J, leaving 5 bases unmatched.

At least ten counts were recorded for this clonotype. As an off-target read in a library built for alpha chains, this beta chain has a frequency of little significance. The rearrangement links TRBV10-3 to TRBJ1-3; 9 nucleotides agree with TRBD1. This CDR3 is 14 amino acids long. The V gene's germline CDR1 is ENHRY and CDR2 SYGVKD. V was clipped by 6 bases and J by 4 bases; unmatched bases: 4. The CDR3 is CAISRTGEGNTIYF. The DNA for the CDR3 is TGTGCCATCAGCCGGACAGGGGAAGGAAACACCATATATTTT.

This clonotype has ten or more counts. This beta chain turned up in a library designed for alpha chains; as an off-target read, its abundance says little. The V gene is TRBV20-1, the J gene TRBJ1-1; 8 bases map to TRBD1. Germline V gene data show CDR1 as DFQATT and CDR2 as SNEGSKA (reference sequence). This CDR3 has 14 residues. J gave up 4 bases and V 0 bases, and 4 bases lay outside the gene matches. CDR3 nucleotides: TGCAGTGCTAGAGAGCAGGGGGCGGGCACTGAAGCTTTCTTT. Protein product: CSAREQGAGTEAFF.

This clonotype was seen many times. Being off target in a library aimed at alpha chains, this beta chain has a size of little meaning. This chain connects TRBV11-1 to TRBJ2-7; a weak D match, TRBD2 (5 bases). Germline CDR1 is SGHAT and CDR2 is FQDESV (reference sequence). V lost 2 bases and J 1 base, leaving 6 bases between the germline ends. The CDR3 is made up of 13 amino acids. The CDR3 reads CASSLRDSYEQYF. The CDR3 DNA reads TGTGCCAGCAGCTTACGGGATTCCTACGAGCAGTACTTC.

This clonotype has a count of ten or more. This beta chain appears as a stray read in a library generated for alpha chains; its size is not informative. The chain's CDR3 is CASSLNASPGEKLFF. CDR3 coding DNA: TGTGCCAGCAGCTTAAACGCGAGCCCGGGAGAAAAACTGTTTTTT. The J gene is TRBJ1-4, the V gene TRBV7-3; D ambiguous. Trimming shortened V by 1 base and J by 8 bases, and 14 bases separated the two germline ends. Germline V gives CDR1 SGHTA, CDR2 FQGTGA. The CDR3 has 15 residues. Together with reference TRBV7-3 and TRBJ1-4, the CDR3 gives the full variable domain: GAGVSQTPSNKVTEKGKYVELRCDPISGHTALYWYRQSLGQGPEFLIYFQGTGAADDSGLPNDRFFAVRPEGSVSTLKIQRTERGDSAVYLCASSLNASPGEKLFFGSGTQLSVL.